Shown below are 28 T cell receptor beta chains from a single sample sequenced in a study of a mutant IDH1 vaccine in newly diagnosed glioma. Their antigens remain unidentified. Assay used: immunoSEQ multiplex PCR; TCRdb lists only in-frame clones, some missing. This repertoire shows about 55,000 clones, about 80% found once; its top ten account for approximately 6.2%. The time point was: week 23, last vaccination. In every dose of vaccine, 300 ug of mutant IDH1 20-mer peptide was given alongside topical imiquimod. This sample comprised PBMCs, obtained from a glioma patient whose treatment included an IDH1 peptide vaccine. The receptor set was obtained from a man between 35 and 55 years old with glioma.

The V gene is TRBV18, the J gene TRBJ1-2; 8 bases are shared with TRBD1. The CDR3 has 15 amino acids. Trimming at V came to 3 bases and at J to 5 bases, leaving 8 bases not matched to a gene. From germline, CDR1 is KGHSH and CDR2 LQKENI. CDR3 sequence: CASSPSQGARYGYTF. The CDR3 region has the DNA TGTGCCAGCTCACCGTCCCAGGGGGCGAGGTATGGCTACACCTTC.

This chain links TRBV7-2 with TRBJ2-5; D is ambiguous. Trimming stripped 5 bases from V and 4 bases from J, with 17 bases between. This CDR3 has 15 amino acids. CDR1 and CDR2 from the germline V gene are SGHTA and FQGNSA. The CDR3, as DNA: TGTGCCAGCAGCCGACCCAGCCGGGTGGCAGAGACCCAGTACTTC. Amino acid sequence: CASSRPSRVAETQYF. The full variable domain, in which reference TRBV7-2 and TRBJ2-5 provide the parts outside the CDR3, is GAGVSQSPSNKVTEKGKDVELRCDPISGHTALYWYRQSLGQGLEFLIYFQGNSAPDKSGLPSDRFSAERTGGSVSTLTIQRTQQEDSAVYLCASSRPSRVAETQYFGPGTRLLVL.

The chain is built from TRBV7-9 and TRBJ1-4; 7 bases fit TRBD1. The CDR3 sequence is 15 residues long. Germline CDR1 reads SEHNR; CDR2 reads FQNEAQ (reference sequence). J was trimmed by 5 bases and V by 3 bases; bases with no gene match: 6. In DNA form, the CDR3 reads TGTGCCAGCAGCTTCTTCTCAGGGGGGAATGAAAAACTGTTTTTT. This encodes CASSFFSGGNEKLFF.

This clone was recorded only once. This chain connects TRBV11-2 to TRBJ2-7, with TRBD1 as a possible D gene (6 bases). V lost 5 bases and J lost 2, with 16 bases in between. The CDR3 sequence is 15 residues long. The germline gives CDR1 SGHAT, CDR2 FQNNGV. The CDR3 reads CASSPVGAGPYEQYF. For the CDR3, the DNA is TGTGCCAGCAGCCCGGTGGGGGCAGGGCCCTACGAGCAGTACTTC.

The chain couples TRBV4-1 to TRBJ1-1, with D unclear. The CDR3 runs to 13 residues. The germline V gene encodes CDR1 MGHRA and CDR2 YSYEKL. Deletions cut 3 bases from V and 0 bases from J, with 5 bases between. The CDR3 loop reads CASSHSLNTEAFF. CDR3 nucleotide sequence: TGCGCCAGCAGCCATTCTTTGAACACTGAAGCTTTCTTT.

The chain carries TRBV5-1 and TRBJ2-3, with TRBD2 matching over 9 bases. The CDR3 runs to 16 residues. The junction had 6 bases not matched to a gene; V was cut back by 0 bases and J by 4 bases. The V gene's germline CDR1 is SGHRS and CDR2 YFSETQ. The CDR3 spells CASSLDLAGTADTQYF. As DNA, the CDR3 is TGCGCCAGCAGCTTGGACCTAGCGGGGACGGCAGATACGCAGTATTTT.

The genes are TRBV7-2 and TRBJ2-7; TRBD2 aligns across 13 bases. Germline lookup yields CDR1 SGHTA and CDR2 FQGNSA. Unmatched junction bases numbered 2, after V lost 1 base and J lost 2 bases. This CDR3 comprises 16 residues. CDR3 protein: CASSLVGTSGAYEQYF. Written as DNA, the CDR3 is TGTGCCAGCAGCTTAGTGGGGACTAGCGGGGCCTACGAGCAGTACTTC.

The V gene is TRBV2, the J gene TRBJ2-6, with D maybe TRBD1 (6 bases). V was cut by 6 bases and J by 1 base, with 16 bases left in between. Per germline, CDR1 SNHLY and CDR2 FYNNEI. The length of the CDR3 is 17 residues. The chain's CDR3 is CASSLQGQGSGANVLTF. The CDR3 DNA reads as TGTGCCAGCAGCCTACAGGGTCAAGGATCTGGGGCCAACGTCCTGACTTTC.

The chain recombines TRBV5-4 with TRBJ2-1, with D perhaps matching TRBD2 (6 bases). CDR3 length equals 13 residues. V was trimmed by 5 bases and J by 7 bases, leaving 13 bases between them. Germline CDR1 SGHNT, CDR2 YYREEE (reference sequence). CDR3 DNA: TGTGCCAGCAGGGTGATTAGCGGTAATGAGCAGTTCTTC. Residues: CASRVISGNEQFF.

This clone was counted a single time. This chain joins TRBV5-6 and TRBJ1-2, with D unresolved. Trimming took off 2 bases at V and 6 bases at J, with 20 bases between the two ends. The CDR3 covers 16 residues. Germline V gene lookup returns CDR1 SGHDT and CDR2 YYEEEE. As DNA, the CDR3 is TGTGCCAGCAGCTTTGGCTTCGAGTGGGGAAGAGATGGCTACACCTTC. This encodes CASSFGFEWGRDGYTF.

CDR3 coding DNA: TGTGCCAGCTCAACGGCGGCAGGGGGAAGGGGAGGCTATGGCTACACCTTC. Translation: CASSTAAGGRGGYGYTF. The rearrangement links TRBV18 to TRBJ1-2; 7 bases map to TRBD1. Looked up from germline, CDR1 is KGHSH and CDR2 is LQKENI. Trimming removed 5 bases from V and 4 bases from J; junction bases left unmatched: 16. The CDR3 spans 17 residues.

This clone was seen just once. CDR3 in DNA: TGTGCCAGCAACGGACCCACGGATCTTAATGAAAAACTGTTTTTT. This gives the protein CASNGPTDLNEKLFF. The chain recombines TRBV2 with TRBJ1-4, with unresolved D. This CDR3 has 15 residues. Germline values: CDR1 SNHLY, CDR2 FYNNEI. With 7 bases removed from V and 4 bases from J, the gap between germline ends came to 16 bases.

This chain uses TRBV2 with TRBJ2-7, with D maybe TRBD2 (6 bases). The germline V gene has CDR1 SNHLY and CDR2 FYNNEI. V lost 6 bases and J lost 1, with 13 bases in between. The CDR3 totals 14 residues. CDR3 DNA sequence: TGTGCCAGCAGAAGGGGAGGAAAATCCTACGAGCAGTACTTC. Translated: CASRRGGKSYEQYF.

This chain connects TRBV5-1 to TRBJ2-7, with a possible D match to TRBD1 (8 bases). The germline V and J ends were trimmed by 0 bases and 5 bases, with 18 bases remaining between them. The CDR3 length is 16 residues. From germline, CDR1 is SGHRS and CDR2 YFSETQ. This CDR3 reads CASSLAYRGGPDEQYF. Written as DNA, the CDR3 is TGCGCCAGCAGCTTGGCCTACAGGGGGGGCCCCGACGAGCAGTACTTC.

This clone was recorded only once. This chain uses TRBV2 with TRBJ2-1; perhaps TRBD1 as D (5 bases). Germline V CDR1 and CDR2: SNHLY, FYNNEI. Trimming removed 4 bases at V and 3 bases at J, with 7 bases between. The CDR3 runs 13 residues. The CDR3: CASSGQGYNEQFF. Here the CDR3 DNA reads TGTGCCAGCAGTGGGCAGGGCTACAATGAGCAGTTCTTC.

The chain is built from TRBV21-1 and TRBJ1-2. TRBV21-1 is shown as a pseudogene. The CDR3 is made up of 14 amino acids. The DNA for the CDR3 is TGTGCCAGCAGCACCGACAGGGAGGGGAGTGGCTACACCTTC. This codes for CASSTDREGSGYTF.

The CDR3, as DNA: TGTGCCAGCAGTCTAGACGGTGCAACTAATGAAAAACTGTTTTTT. Encoded protein: CASSLDGATNEKLFF. This rearrangement joins TRBV5-5 to TRBJ1-4; D unclear. With 5 bases removed from V and 0 bases from J, the gap between germline ends came to 11 bases. Germline CDR1 SGHKS, CDR2 YYEKEE (reference sequence). This CDR3 contains 15 residues.

The sample holds a few counts of this clone. This chain links TRBV6-5 with TRBJ2-7; D assignment may be TRBD1 or TRBD2 (6 bases each). From germline, CDR1 is MNHEY and CDR2 SVGAGI. With 4 bases removed from V and 4 bases from J, the gap between germline ends came to 17 bases. The CDR3 has 15 amino acids. CDR3 sequence (DNA): TGTGCCAGCAGTTTCTCGGGGGCTGGAAGGTACGAGCAGTACTTC. Protein sequence: CASSFSGAGRYEQYF.

The V and J genes are TRBV9 and TRBJ2-1; tentatively, D is TRBD2 (7 bases). The germline V gene encodes CDR1 SGDLS and CDR2 YYNGEE. The CDR3 is 16 residues long. The germline V and J ends were trimmed by 0 bases and 7 bases, with 17 bases remaining between them. The CDR3 DNA reads as TGTGCCAGCAGCGTAGCCGGGGGGCAGGGGTGGAATGAGCAGTTCTTC. Its protein is CASSVAGGQGWNEQFF.

The chain couples TRBV20-1 to TRBJ2-7; the D is unclear. V shed 2 bases and J shed 3 bases, with 5 bases lying between them. Germline V gene sequence: CDR1 DFQATT, CDR2 SNEGSKA (reference sequence). CDR3 length equals 11 residues. The CDR3 nucleotides read TGCAGTGCTAGACAGGACTACGAGCAGTACTTC. It specifies CSARQDYEQYF.

This clone was seen more than once but under ten times. The J gene is TRBJ2-7, the V gene TRBV5-4; 8 positions agree with TRBD1. The V and J ends lost 4 bases and 0 bases, in that order; junction bases with no gene match: 9. CDR3 size: 16 residues. From germline, CDR1 is SGHNT and CDR2 YYREEE (reference sequence). The CDR3 DNA reads as TGTGCCAGCAGCCGATTGGACAGGGCAGACTCCTACGAGCAGTACTTC. Its protein product is CASSRLDRADSYEQYF.

The V call is TRBV5-1, the J call TRBJ2-2; D unresolved. The CDR3 is made up of 14 amino acids. Looked up from germline, CDR1 is SGHRS and CDR2 is YFSETQ. The V gene lost 4 bases and the J gene lost 2 bases, with 9 bases spanning the gap. Here the CDR3 DNA reads TGCGCCAGCAGCCGCCAGATAAACACCGGGGAGCTGTTTTTT. As protein: CASSRQINTGELFF.

The chain links TRBV18 to TRBJ1-2, with D uncertain. Germline V gene sequence: CDR1 KGHSH, CDR2 LQKENI. Between the trimmed V and J ends, which lost 3 bases and 8 bases, there was a span of 16 bases. This CDR3 is built from 14 residues. The DNA for the CDR3 is TGTGCCAGCTCACCCCGGGCCCAAGTCGACGGCTACACCTTC. Its translation is CASSPRAQVDGYTF.

This clone showed up just a few times. The rearrangement uses TRBV29-1 and TRBJ1-1; TRBD1 might be the D (5 bases). The CDR3 runs 12 residues. The germline CDR1 and CDR2 sequences are SQVTM and ANQGSEA. Trimming left V 4 bases short and J 1 base short, with 7 bases between. The CDR3 spells CSVAGQNTEAFF. Written as DNA, the CDR3 is TGCAGCGTTGCCGGACAGAACACTGAAGCTTTCTTT.

The V call is TRBV19, the J call TRBJ1-2; D remains ambiguous. CDR1 and CDR2 (germline): LNHDA, SQIVND (reference sequence). The ends were cut back, 5 bases at V and 8 bases at J, with 18 bases in the middle. This CDR3 is 14 amino acids long. The DNA of the CDR3 is TGTGCCAGTAGTGCCGCCCGGGGAGTAAGGGGCTACACCTTC. It encodes CASSAARGVRGYTF.

The chain employs TRBV5-6 and TRBJ1-2; D call uncertain. The ends were cut back, 0 bases at V and 4 bases at J, with 4 bases in the middle. The CDR3 has 12 amino acids. The V gene's germline CDR1 is SGHDT and CDR2 YYEEEE. In DNA, the CDR3 is TGTGCCAGCAGCTTGGCGATCTATGGCTACACCTTC. Translating gives CASSLAIYGYTF.

The CDR3 DNA reads as TGTGCCAGCAGTGAATACTGGACAGGAGATCAGCCCCAGCATTTT. Encoded protein: CASSEYWTGDQPQHF. The chain carries TRBV2 and TRBJ1-5; 7 nucleotides agree with TRBD1. J gave up 5 bases and V 2 bases, and 6 bases lay outside the gene matches. The CDR3 has 15 residues. Germline CDR1 SNHLY, CDR2 FYNNEI.

The chain links TRBV29-1 to TRBJ2-1; a weak D match, TRBD2 (6 bases). Germline CDR1 reads SQVTM; CDR2 reads ANQGSEA. The V end was cut by 5 bases, the J end by 0 bases, with 11 bases between. The CDR3 covers 14 residues. The CDR3 coding sequence is TGCAGCGTTCCCGGGAGTAGCTCCTACAATGAGCAGTTCTTC. It specifies CSVPGSSSYNEQFF.